The rows below give T cell receptor beta chains drawn from one sample of a study of metastatic and nonmetastatic thyroid tumors. MiXCR reprocessed the PCR reads for TCRdb. Here the sample spans 10,000 to 15,000 clones, 25% to 30% being singletons. The sample comprised tumor tissue. Receptors originate from a female donor with papillary thyroid cancer or a benign thyroid nodule (not recorded which). Some clones in this sample may be carry-over from other donors' samples. The CDR3 runs from the conserved cysteine through the conserved F or W. A D gene is named only where the DNA matches it firmly. The size field is filled for only some rows; it gives once, few, many or a size class.

abundance	len	v_gene	d_gene	j_gene	CDR3aa	CDR3nt
medium-sized	15	TRBV7-2	TRBD2	TRBJ2-2	CAGDLSGINTGELFF	TGTGCCGGTGACCTTAGCGGGATTAACACCGGGGAGCTGTTTTTT
.	13	TRBV10-1	.	TRBJ2-7	CASSEGQGYEQYF	TGCGCCAGCAGTGAAGGTCAGGGTTACGAGCAGTACTTC
many	16	TRBV4-2	TRBD2	TRBJ2-3	CASSRRLAEITDTQYF	TGTGCCAGCAGTCGTCGGCTAGCGGAGATCACAGATACGCAGTATTTT
few	14	TRBV30	.	TRBJ1-4	CAWRGSPVGEKLFF	TGTGCCTGGAGGGGAAGTCCGGTTGGCGAAAAACTGTTTTTT
.	13	TRBV7-2	TRBD1	TRBJ1-6	CASSLTGESPLHF	TGTGCCAGCAGCCTGACAGGGGAGTCACCCCTCCACTTT
.	13	TRBV15	.	TRBJ2-7	CATSRDRGYEQYF	TGTGCCACCAGCAGAGACAGGGGCTACGAGCAGTACTTC
once	15	TRBV20-1	TRBD2	TRBJ2-7	CSARVLAGGAYEQYF	TGCAGTGCTAGAGTACTAGCGGGGGGAGCCTACGAGCAGTACTTC
medium-sized	16	TRBV20-1	.	TRBJ2-2	CSARDPHTGHTGELFF	TGCAGTGCTAGAGACCCACATACAGGGCACACCGGGGAGCTGTTTTTT
medium-sized	15	TRBV6-1	.	TRBJ1-1	CASSGGGGVGTEAFF	TGTGCCAGCAGTGGGGGAGGGGGGGTCGGCACTGAAGCTTTCTTT
many	15	TRBV27	TRBD2	TRBJ2-1	CASSPRLAGEGEQFF	TGTGCCAGCAGTCCTAGACTAGCGGGAGAGGGTGAGCAGTTCTTC
medium-sized	14	TRBV20-1	.	TRBJ2-5	CSARDPGRPETQYF	TGCAGTGCTAGAGATCCGGGACGCCCAGAGACCCAGTACTTC
.	15	TRBV4-1	.	TRBJ2-1	CASSQDGQGYNEQFF	TGCGCCAGCAGCCAAGACGGGCAGGGGTACAATGAGCAGTTCTTC
few	13	TRBV24-1	.	TRBJ2-2	CATRADDNGELFF	TGTGCCACCAGGGCAGACGATAACGGGGAGCTGTTTTTT
few	11	TRBV30	.	TRBJ2-7	CAWSVLGEQYF	TGTGCCTGGAGTGTACTCGGCGAGCAGTACTTC
many	16	TRBV15	TRBD1	TRBJ2-7	CATSRDRTGISYEQYF	TGTGCCACCAGCAGAGACCGGACAGGGATTTCCTACGAGCAGTACTTC